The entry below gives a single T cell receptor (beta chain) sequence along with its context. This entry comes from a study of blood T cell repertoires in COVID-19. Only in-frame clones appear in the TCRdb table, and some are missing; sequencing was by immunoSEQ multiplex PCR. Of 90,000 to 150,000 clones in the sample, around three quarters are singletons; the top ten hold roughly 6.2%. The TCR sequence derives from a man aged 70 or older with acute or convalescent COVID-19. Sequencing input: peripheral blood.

The CDR3 bases are TGTGCCATCAGTGAGGCGGGTAGCGGGGGCAATGAGCAGTTCTTC. It encodes CAISEAGSGGNEQFF. The V call is TRBV10-3, the J call TRBJ2-1, with 9 nucleotides matching TRBD2. CDR3 size: 15 residues. Germline assignment: CDR1 ENHRY and CDR2 SYGVKD. V shed 2 bases, J shed 6 bases, and the junction held 5 bases outside the gene matches.